The clone carrying this TCR beta chain was picked up one time. Antigen specificity is unknown. These data are taken from a study of T cell repertoires in cytomegalovirus infection. Study summary: In public TCR beta signatures, there were indications of both CMV infection and matching HLA type. Findings and caveats of the study: Of the TCR beta families, the public ones yielded a cumulative frequency that identified carriers of CMV plus the relevant HLA.

CDR3 length: 13 amino acids. The V end lost 6 bases, the J end lost 4 bases, and 12 bases lay between the germline ends. Germline V gene lookup returns CDR1 LGHNA and CDR2 YSLEER. A single record per CDR3 protein comes from TCRdb applying MiXCR to the reads. The table shows fewer than 1,000,000 distinct CDR3 sequences, with approximately 30% occurring only once. This specimen was cultured CD8+ T cells from PBMCs, taken from culture after CMV antigen stimulation. This TCR derives from a human donor in good health (CMV status not recorded). Some clones in this sample may be carry-over from other donors' samples. The chain recombines TRBV4-3 with TRBJ2-5; no reliable D call. In DNA form, the CDR3 reads TGCGCCAGCAGTCAACACTGGGGAGAGACCCAGTACTTC. Protein sequence: CASSQHWGETQYF.